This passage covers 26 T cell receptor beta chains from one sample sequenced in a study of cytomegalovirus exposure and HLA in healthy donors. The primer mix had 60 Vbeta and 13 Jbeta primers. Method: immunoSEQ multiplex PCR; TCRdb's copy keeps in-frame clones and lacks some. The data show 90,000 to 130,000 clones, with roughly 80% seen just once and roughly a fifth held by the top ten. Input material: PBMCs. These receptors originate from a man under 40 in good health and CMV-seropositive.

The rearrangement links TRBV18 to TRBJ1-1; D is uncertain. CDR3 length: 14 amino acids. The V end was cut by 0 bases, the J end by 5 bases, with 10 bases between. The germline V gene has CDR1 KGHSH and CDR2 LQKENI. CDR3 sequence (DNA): TGTGCCAGCTCACCACCGTCTAAATGGACTGAAGCTTTCTTT. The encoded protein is CASSPPSKWTEAFF. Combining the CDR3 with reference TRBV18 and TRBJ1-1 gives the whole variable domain NAGVMQNPRHLVRRRGQEARLRCSPMKGHSHVYWYRQLPEEGLKFMVYLQKENIIDESGMPKERFSAEFPKEGPSILRIQQVVRGDSAAYFCASSPPSKWTEAFFGQGTRLTVV.

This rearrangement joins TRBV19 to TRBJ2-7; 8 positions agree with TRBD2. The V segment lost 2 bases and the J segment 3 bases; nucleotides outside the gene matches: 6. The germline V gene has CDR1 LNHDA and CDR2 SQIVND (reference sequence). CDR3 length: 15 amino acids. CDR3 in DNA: TGTGCCAGTAGTATACGGTCCGGGGGGGTCTACGAGCAGTACTTC. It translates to CASSIRSGGVYEQYF.

CDR3 amino acids: CARTSRQENSPLHF. The CDR3 DNA sequence: TGTGCCAGGACCTCCAGGCAGGAAAATTCACCCCTCCACTTT. The J gene is TRBJ1-6, the V gene TRBV7-2; no reliable D call. V lost 9 bases and J lost 7, with 16 bases in between. Germline V gene data show CDR1 as SGHTA and CDR2 as FQGNSA. CDR3 size: 14 residues.

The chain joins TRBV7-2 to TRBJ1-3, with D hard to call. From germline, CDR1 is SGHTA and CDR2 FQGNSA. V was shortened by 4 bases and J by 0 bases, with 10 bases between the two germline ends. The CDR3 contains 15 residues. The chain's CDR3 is CASSSSLRSGNTIYF. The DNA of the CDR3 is TGTGCCAGCAGCTCGAGCCTGCGCTCTGGAAACACCATATATTTT.

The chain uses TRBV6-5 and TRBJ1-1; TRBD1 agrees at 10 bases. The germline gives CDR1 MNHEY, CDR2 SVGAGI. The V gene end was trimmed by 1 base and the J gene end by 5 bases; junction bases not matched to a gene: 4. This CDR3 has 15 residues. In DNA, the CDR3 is TGTGCCAGCAGTTACTACGACAGGGGGCTGACTGAAGCTTTCTTT. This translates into CASSYYDRGLTEAFF.

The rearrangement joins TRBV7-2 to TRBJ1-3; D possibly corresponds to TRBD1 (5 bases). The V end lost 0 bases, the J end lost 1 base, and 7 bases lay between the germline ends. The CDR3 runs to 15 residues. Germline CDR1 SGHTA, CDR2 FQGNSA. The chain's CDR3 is CASSLAAGSGNTIYF. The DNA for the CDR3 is TGTGCCAGCAGCTTAGCGGCAGGGTCTGGAAACACCATATATTTT.

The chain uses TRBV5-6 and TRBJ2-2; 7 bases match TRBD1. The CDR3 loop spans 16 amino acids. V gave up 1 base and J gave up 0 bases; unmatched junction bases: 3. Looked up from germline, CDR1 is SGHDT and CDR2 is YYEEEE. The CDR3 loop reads CASSLLGQANTGELFF. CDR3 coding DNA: TGTGCCAGCAGCTTGCTAGGACAGGCGAACACCGGGGAGCTGTTTTTT.

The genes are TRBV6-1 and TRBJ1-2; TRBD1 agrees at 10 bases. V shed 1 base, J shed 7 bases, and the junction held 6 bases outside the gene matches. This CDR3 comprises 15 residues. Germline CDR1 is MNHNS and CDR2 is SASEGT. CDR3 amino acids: CASSEVGQGFGGYTF. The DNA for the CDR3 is TGTGCCAGCAGTGAAGTGGGACAGGGGTTTGGTGGCTACACCTTC.

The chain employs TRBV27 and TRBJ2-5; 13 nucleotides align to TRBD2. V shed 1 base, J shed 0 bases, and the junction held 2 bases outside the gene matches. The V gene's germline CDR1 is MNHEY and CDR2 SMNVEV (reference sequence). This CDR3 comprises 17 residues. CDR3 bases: TGTGCCAGCAGTTTATTTGGACTAGCGGGGGACCAAGAGACCCAGTACTTC. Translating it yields CASSLFGLAGDQETQYF.

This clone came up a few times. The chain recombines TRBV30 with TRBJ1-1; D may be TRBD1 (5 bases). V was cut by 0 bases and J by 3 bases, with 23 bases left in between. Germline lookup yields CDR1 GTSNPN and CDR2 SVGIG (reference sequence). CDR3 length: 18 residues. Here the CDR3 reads CAWSVQGVWGERDTEAFF. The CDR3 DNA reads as TGTGCCTGGAGTGTCCAGGGCGTCTGGGGGGAGCGGGACACTGAAGCTTTCTTT.

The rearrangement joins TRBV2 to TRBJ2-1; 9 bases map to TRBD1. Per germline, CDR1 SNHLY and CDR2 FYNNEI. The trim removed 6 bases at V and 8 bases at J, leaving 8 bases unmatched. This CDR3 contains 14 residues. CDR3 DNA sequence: TGTGCCAGCAGAGGGACAGGGAGCGGTGATGAGCAGTTCTTC. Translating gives CASRGTGSGDEQFF.

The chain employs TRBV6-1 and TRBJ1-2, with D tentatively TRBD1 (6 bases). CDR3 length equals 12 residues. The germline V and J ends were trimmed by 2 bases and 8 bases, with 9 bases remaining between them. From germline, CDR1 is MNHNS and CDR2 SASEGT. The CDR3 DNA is TGTGCCAGCAGTGAACGACAGGAAGGCTACACCTTC. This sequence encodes CASSERQEGYTF.

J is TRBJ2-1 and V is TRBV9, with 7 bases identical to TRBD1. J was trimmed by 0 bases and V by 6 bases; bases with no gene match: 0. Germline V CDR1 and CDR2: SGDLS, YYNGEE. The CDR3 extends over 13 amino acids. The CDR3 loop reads CASTGGSYNEQFF. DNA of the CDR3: TGTGCCAGCACAGGGGGCTCCTACAATGAGCAGTTCTTC. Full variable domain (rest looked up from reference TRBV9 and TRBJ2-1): DSGVTQTPKHLITATGQRVTLRCSPRSGDLSVYWYQQSLDQGLQFLIQYYNGEERAKGNILERFSAQQFPDLHSELNLSSLELGDSALYFCASTGGSYNEQFFGPGTRLTVL.

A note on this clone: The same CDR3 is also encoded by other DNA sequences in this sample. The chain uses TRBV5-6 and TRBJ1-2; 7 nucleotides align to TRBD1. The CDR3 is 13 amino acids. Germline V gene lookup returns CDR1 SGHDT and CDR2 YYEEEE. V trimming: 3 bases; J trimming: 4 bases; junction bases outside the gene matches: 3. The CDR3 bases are TGTGCCAGCAGCTCGGGACAGATCTATGGCTACACCTTC. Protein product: CASSSGQIYGYTF.

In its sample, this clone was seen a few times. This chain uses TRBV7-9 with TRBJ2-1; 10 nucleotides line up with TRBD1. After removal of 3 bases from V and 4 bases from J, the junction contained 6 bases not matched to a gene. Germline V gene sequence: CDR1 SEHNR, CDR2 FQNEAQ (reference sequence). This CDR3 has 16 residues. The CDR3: CASSLKTGGKYNEQFF. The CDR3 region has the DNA TGTGCCAGCAGCTTGAAGACAGGGGGCAAATACAATGAGCAGTTCTTC.

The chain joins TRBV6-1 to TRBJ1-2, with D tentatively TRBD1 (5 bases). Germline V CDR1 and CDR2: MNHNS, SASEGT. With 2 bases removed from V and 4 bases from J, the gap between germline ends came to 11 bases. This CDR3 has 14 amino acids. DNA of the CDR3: TGTGCCAGCAGTGAACAGGGCAGTAGCTATGGCTACACCTTC. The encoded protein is CASSEQGSSYGYTF.

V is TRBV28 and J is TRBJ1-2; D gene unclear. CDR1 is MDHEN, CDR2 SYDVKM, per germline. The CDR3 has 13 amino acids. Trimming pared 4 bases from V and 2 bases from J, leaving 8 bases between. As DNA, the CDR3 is TGTGCCAGCAGTTACCAGATAAACTATGGCTACACCTTC. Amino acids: CASSYQINYGYTF.

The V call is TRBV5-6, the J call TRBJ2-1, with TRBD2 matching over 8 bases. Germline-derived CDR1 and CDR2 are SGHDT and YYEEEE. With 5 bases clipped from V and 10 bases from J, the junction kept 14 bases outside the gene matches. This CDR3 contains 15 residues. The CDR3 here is CASSASGLALEEQFF. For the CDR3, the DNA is TGTGCCAGCAGTGCTAGCGGACTAGCATTGGAAGAGCAGTTCTTC.

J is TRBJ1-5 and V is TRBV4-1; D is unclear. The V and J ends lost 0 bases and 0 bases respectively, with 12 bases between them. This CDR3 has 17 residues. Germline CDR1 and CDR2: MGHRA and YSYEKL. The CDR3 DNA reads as TGCGCCAGCAGCCAAGATTTCCACAGAGATAGCAATCAGCCCCAGCATTTT. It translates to CASSQDFHRDSNQPQHF.

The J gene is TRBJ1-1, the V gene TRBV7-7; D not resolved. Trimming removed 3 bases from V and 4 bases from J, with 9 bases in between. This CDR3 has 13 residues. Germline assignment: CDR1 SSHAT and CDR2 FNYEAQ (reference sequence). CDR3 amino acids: CASSLARGTEAFF. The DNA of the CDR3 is TGTGCCAGCAGCTTGGCTCGTGGCACTGAAGCTTTCTTT.

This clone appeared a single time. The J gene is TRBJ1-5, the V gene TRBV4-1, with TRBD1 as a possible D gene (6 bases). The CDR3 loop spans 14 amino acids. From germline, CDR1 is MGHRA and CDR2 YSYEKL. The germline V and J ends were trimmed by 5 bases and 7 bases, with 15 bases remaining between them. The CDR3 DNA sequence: TGCGCCAGCAGCTACAGAGGACAGATACAGCCCCAGCATTTT. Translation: CASSYRGQIQPQHF.

The CDR3 protein is CSVNPLGQGVHGYTF. The CDR3 DNA reads TGCAGCGTTAACCCGCTCGGGCAGGGGGTCCATGGCTACACCTTC. The J gene is TRBJ1-2, the V gene TRBV29-1, with TRBD1 identical over 7 bases. Germline trimming cut 5 bases from V and 6 bases from J; bases unmatched to any gene: 15. CDR3 size: 15 residues. Germline CDR1 and CDR2: SQVTM and ANQGSEA.

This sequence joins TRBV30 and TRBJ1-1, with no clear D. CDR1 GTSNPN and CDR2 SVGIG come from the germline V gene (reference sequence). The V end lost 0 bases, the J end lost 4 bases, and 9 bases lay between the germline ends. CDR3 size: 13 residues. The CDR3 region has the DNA TGTGCCTGGAGTGTAAGCGTTGGCACTGAAGCTTTCTTT. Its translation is CAWSVSVGTEAFF.

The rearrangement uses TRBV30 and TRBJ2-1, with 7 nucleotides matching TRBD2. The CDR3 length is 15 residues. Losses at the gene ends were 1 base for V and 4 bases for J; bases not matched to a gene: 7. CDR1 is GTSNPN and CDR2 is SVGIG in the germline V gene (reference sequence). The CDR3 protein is CAWSDRGGRYNEQFF. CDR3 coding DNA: TGTGCCTGGAGTGACCGCGGGGGAAGGTACAATGAGCAGTTCTTC.

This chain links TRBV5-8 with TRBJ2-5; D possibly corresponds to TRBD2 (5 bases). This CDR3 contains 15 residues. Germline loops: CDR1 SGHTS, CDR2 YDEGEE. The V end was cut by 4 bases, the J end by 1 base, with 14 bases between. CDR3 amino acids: CASSPRGRGQETQYF. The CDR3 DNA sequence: TGTGCCAGCAGCCCCCGTGGGAGAGGCCAAGAGACCCAGTACTTC.

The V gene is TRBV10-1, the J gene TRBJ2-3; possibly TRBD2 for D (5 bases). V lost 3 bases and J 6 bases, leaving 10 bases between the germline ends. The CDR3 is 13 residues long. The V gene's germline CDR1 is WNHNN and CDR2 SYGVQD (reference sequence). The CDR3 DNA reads TGCGCCAGCAGTGACGGGGTTTTGGATACGCAGTATTTT. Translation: CASSDGVLDTQYF.